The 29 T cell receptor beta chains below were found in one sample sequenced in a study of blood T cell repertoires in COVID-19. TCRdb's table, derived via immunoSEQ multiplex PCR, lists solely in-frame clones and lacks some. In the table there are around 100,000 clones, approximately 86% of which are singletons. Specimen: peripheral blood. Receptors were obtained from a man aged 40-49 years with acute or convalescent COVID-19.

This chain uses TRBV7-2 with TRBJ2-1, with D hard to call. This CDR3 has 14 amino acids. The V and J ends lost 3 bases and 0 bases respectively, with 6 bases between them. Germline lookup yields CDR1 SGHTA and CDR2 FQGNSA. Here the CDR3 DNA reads TGTGCCAGCAGCTTGTTCATCTCCTACAATGAGCAGTTCTTC. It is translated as CASSLFISYNEQFF.

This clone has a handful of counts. As DNA, the CDR3 is TGCGCCAGCAGCCAAGATCGCGGAGCTAATGAAAAACTGTTTTTT. This encodes CASSQDRGANEKLFF. The chain is built from TRBV4-3 and TRBJ1-4; D call uncertain. The germline V and J ends were trimmed by 0 bases and 3 bases, with 8 bases remaining between them. The CDR3 consists of 15 residues. The germline V gene encodes CDR1 LGHNA and CDR2 YSLEER.

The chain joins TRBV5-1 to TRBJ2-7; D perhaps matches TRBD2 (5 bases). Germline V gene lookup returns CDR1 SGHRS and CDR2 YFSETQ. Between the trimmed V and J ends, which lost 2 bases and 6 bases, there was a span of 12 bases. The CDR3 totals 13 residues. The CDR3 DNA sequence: TGCGCCAGCAGCTTCGACCCGGGAAGCGAGCAGTACTTC. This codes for CASSFDPGSEQYF. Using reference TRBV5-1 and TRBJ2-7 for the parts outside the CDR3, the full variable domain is KAGVTQTPRYLIKTRGQQVTLSCSPISGHRSVSWYQQTPGQGLQFLFEYFSETQRNKGNFPGRFSGRQFSNSRSEMNVSTLELGDSALYLCASSFDPGSEQYFGPGTRLTVT.

CDR3 DNA sequence: TGCGCCAGCAGCCAAGATGTACAGGGATACACAGATACGCAGTATTTT. This sequence encodes CASSQDVQGYTDTQYF. V gene TRBV4-3 combines with J gene TRBJ2-3; possible D gene TRBD1, 6 bases. V lost 0 bases to trimming and J lost 2 bases, with 12 bases between them. CDR1 and CDR2 (germline): LGHNA, YSLEER. This CDR3 has 16 amino acids.

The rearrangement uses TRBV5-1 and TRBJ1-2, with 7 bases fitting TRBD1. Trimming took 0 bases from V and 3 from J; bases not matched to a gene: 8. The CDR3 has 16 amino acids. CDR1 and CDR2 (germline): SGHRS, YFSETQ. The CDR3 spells CASSLEGPRGDYGYTF. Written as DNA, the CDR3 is TGCGCCAGCAGCTTGGAGGGACCCAGGGGGGACTATGGCTACACCTTC. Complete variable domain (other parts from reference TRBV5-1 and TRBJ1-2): KAGVTQTPRYLIKTRGQQVTLSCSPISGHRSVSWYQQTPGQGLQFLFEYFSETQRNKGNFPGRFSGRQFSNSRSEMNVSTLELGDSALYLCASSLEGPRGDYGYTFGSGTRLTVV.

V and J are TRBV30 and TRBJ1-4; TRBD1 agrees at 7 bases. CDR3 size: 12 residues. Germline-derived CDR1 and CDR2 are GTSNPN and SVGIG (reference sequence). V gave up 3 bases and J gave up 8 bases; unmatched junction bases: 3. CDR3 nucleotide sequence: TGTGCCTGGAGGCTCAGGGGGGAAAAACTGTTTTTT. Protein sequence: CAWRLRGEKLFF.

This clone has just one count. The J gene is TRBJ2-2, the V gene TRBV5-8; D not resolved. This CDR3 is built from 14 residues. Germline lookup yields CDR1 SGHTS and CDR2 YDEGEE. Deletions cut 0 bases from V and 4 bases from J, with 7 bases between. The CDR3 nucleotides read TGTGCCAGCAGCTTGGGCTACCTCACCGGGGAGCTGTTTTTT. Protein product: CASSLGYLTGELFF.

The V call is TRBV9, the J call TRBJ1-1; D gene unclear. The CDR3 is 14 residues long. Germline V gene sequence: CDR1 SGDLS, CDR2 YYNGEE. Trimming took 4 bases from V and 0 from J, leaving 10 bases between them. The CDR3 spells CASSPRNMNTEAFF. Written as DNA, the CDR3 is TGTGCCAGCAGCCCTAGGAACATGAACACTGAAGCTTTCTTT. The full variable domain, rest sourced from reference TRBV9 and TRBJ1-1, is DSGVTQTPKHLITATGQRVTLRCSPRSGDLSVYWYQQSLDQGLQFLIQYYNGEERAKGNILERFSAQQFPDLHSELNLSSLELGDSALYFCASSPRNMNTEAFFGQGTRLTVV.

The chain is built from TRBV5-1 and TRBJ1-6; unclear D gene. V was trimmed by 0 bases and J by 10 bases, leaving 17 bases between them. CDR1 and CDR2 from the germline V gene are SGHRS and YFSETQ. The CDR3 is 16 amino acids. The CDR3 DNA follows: TGCGCCAGCAGCTTGGTGCCGCGTCCCACGGAGTCACCCCTCCACTTT. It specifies CASSLVPRPTESPLHF.

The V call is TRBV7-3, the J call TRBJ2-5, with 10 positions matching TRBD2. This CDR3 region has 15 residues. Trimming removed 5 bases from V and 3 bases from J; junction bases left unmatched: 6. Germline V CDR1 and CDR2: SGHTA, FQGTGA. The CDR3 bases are TGTGCCAGCAGCCTCAGCGGGGGGGCCGAAGAGACCCAGTACTTC. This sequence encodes CASSLSGGAEETQYF.

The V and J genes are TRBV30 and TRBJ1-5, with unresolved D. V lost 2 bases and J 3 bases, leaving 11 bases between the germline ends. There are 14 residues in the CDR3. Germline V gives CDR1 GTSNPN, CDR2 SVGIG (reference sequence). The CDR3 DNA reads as TGTGCCTGGAGTTATGACACTCTCAATCAGCCCCAGCATTTT. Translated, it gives CAWSYDTLNQPQHF.

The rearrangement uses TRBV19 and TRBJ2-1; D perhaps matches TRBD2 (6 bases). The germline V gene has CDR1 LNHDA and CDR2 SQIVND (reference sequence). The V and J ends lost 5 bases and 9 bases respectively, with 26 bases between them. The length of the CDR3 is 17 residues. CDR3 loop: CASSSRGGRSYNSEQFF. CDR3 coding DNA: TGTGCCAGTAGTTCCCGAGGAGGGAGATCCTACAATAGTGAGCAGTTCTTC. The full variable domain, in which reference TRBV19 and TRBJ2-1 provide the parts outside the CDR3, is DGGITQSPKYLFRKEGQNVTLSCEQNLNHDAMYWYRQDPGQGLRLIYYSQIVNDFQKGDIAEGYSVSREKKESFPLTVTSAQKNPTAFYLCASSSRGGRSYNSEQFFGPGTRLTVL.

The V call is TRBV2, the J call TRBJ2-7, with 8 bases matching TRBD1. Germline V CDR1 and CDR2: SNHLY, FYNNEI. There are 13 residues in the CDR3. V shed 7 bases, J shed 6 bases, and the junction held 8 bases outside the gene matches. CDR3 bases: TGTGCCAGCAATCTGGACAGGGAAGCCGAGCAGTACTTC. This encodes CASNLDREAEQYF.

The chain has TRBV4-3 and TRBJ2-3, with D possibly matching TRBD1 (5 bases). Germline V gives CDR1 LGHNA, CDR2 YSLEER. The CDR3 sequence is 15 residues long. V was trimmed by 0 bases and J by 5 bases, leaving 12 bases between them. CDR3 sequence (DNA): TGCGCCAGCAGCCAAGAGTCTCGTAGGGGAGATACGCAGTATTTT. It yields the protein CASSQESRRGDTQYF.

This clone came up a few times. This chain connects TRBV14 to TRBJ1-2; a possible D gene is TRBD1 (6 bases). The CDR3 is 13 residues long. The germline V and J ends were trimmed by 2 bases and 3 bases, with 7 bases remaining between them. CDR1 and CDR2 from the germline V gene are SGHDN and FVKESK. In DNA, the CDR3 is TGTGCCAGCAGCCAACAGGGGTACTATGGCTACACCTTC. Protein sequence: CASSQQGYYGYTF.

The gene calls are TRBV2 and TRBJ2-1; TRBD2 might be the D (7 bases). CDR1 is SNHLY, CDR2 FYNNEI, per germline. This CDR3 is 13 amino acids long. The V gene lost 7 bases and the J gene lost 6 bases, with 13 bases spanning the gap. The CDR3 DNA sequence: TGTGCCAGCAATCTAAGGGGGGGCAATGAGCAGTTCTTC. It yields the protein CASNLRGGNEQFF.

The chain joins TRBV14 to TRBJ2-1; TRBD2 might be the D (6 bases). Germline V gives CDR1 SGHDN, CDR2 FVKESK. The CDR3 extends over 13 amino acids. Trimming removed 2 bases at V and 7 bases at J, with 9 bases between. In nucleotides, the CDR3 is TGTGCCAGCAGCCAACTACTAGCAAATGAGCAGTTCTTC. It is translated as CASSQLLANEQFF.

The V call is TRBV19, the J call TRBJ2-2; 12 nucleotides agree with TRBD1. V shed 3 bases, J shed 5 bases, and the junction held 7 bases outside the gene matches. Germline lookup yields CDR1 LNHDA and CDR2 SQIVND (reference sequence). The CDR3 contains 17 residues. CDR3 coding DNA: TGTGCCAGTAGTATTACAGGGACAGGGGGCGAGACCGGGGAGCTGTTTTTT. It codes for CASSITGTGGETGELFF.

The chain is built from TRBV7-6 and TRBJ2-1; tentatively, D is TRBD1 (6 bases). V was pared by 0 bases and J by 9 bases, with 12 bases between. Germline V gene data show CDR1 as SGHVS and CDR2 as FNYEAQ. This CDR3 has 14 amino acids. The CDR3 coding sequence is TGTGCCAGCAGCTTAGCAGACTCCAGGGGTGAGCAGTTCTTC. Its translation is CASSLADSRGEQFF.

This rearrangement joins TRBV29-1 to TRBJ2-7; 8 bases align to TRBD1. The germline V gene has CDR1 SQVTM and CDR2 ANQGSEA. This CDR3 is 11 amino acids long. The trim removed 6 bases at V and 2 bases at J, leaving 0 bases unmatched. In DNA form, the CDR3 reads TGCAGCGTCAGGGGGCCCTACGAGCAGTACTTC. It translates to CSVRGPYEQYF.

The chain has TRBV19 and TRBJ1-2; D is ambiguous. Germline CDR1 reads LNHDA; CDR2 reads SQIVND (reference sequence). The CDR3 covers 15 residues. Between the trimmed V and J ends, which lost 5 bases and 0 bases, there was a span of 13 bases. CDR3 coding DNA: TGTGCCAGTAGTCCATTCCCCGGGGCTAACTATGGCTACACCTTC. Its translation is CASSPFPGANYGYTF.

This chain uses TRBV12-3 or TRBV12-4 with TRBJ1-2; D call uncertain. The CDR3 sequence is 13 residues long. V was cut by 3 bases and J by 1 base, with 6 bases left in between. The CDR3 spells CASSFTVNYGYTF. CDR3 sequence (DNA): TGTGCCAGCAGTTTCACAGTTAACTATGGCTACACCTTC.

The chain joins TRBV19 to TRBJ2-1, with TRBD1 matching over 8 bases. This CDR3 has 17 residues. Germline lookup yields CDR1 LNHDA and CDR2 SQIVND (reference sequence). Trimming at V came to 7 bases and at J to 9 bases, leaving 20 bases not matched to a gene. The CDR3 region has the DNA TGTGCCAGTAACCTGGGGCCCGGCAGGGGGCAGGTCGTTGAGCAGTTCTTC. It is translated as CASNLGPGRGQVVEQFF.

The CDR3 DNA follows: TGCAGCGTTGGCGGACAGGGGGGTGCAACTAATGAAAAACTGTTTTTT. It is translated as CSVGGQGGATNEKLFF. This chain joins TRBV29-1 and TRBJ1-4, with 10 positions matching TRBD1. CDR1 and CDR2 (germline): SQVTM, ANQGSEA. With V trimmed by 4 bases and J by 0 bases, 5 bases remained unmatched. CDR3 size: 16 residues.

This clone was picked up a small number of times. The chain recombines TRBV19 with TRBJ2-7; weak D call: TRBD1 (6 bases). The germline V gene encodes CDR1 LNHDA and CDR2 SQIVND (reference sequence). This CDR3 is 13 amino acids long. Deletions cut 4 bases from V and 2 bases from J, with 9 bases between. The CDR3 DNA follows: TGTGCCAGTAGTAGGCAGGGGCCCTACGAGCAGTACTTC. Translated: CASSRQGPYEQYF.

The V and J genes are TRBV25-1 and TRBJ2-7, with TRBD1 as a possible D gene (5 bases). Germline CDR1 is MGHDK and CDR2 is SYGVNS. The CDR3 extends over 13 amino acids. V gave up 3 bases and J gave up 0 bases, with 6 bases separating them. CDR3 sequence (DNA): TGTGCCAGCAGTGATAGGGGCTCCTACGAGCAGTACTTC. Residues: CASSDRGSYEQYF.

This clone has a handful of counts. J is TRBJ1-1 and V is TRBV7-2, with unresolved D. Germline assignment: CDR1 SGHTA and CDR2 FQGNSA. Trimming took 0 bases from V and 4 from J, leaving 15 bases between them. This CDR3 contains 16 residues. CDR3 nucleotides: TGTGCCAGCAGCTTAGCGAGATCGGCAGGCGCCACTGAAGCTTTCTTT. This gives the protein CASSLARSAGATEAFF. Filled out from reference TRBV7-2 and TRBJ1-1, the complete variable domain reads GAGVSQSPSNKVTEKGKDVELRCDPISGHTALYWYRQSLGQGLEFLIYFQGNSAPDKSGLPSDRFSAERTGGSVSTLTIQRTQQEDSAVYLCASSLARSAGATEAFFGQGTRLTVV.

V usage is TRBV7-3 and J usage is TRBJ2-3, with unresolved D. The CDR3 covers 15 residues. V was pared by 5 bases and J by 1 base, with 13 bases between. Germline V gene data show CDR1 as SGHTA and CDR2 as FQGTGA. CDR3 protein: CASSALGRGTDTQYF. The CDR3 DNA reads TGTGCCAGCAGCGCCCTAGGCCGAGGCACAGATACGCAGTATTTT.

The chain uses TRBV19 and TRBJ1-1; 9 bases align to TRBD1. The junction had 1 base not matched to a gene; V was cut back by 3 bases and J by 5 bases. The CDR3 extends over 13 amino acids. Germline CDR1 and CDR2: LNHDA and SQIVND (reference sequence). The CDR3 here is CASSMTGGTEAFF. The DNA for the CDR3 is TGTGCCAGTAGTATGACAGGGGGAACTGAAGCTTTCTTT.